A single T cell receptor (beta chain) is shown here with its context. No cognate antigen has been identified for it. Per-base quality was not reported, and no clone a single base away is much larger than it. The source of the sample is a study of technical replicates of blood from a handful of donors (TCRdb year 2017). The protocol used for the library was the immunoSEQ multiplex PCR assay. In TCRdb, the immuneACCESS table is reduced to in-frame sequences with V and J assigned. These tables do not hold every clone; where another copy was compared, an unresolved V gene accounts for under half, and the others remain unexplained. The sample table records tens of thousands of clones; around 91% of these occur just once. The ten most abundant clones make up approximately 0.39% of the sample. The TCR was taken from a human donor in good health. The specimen sequenced was T cells isolated from PBMCs.

At the DNA level, the sequence is TGTGCCAGTAGTCCCTTTGGGGGCGCGGATACGCAGTATTTT. This gives the protein CASSPFGGADTQYF. The chain is assembled from TRBV19 and TRBJ2-3; 6 matching bases give a weak D call of TRBD1. Trimming removed 5 bases from V and 6 bases from J, leaving 15 bases between the germline ends. From the germline V gene (reference sequence), CDR1 is LNHDA and CDR2 is SQIVND. From the cysteine up to the phenylalanine, the CDR3 has a length of 14 residues. Only the CDR3 part of the read is kept: 42 bases, read in frame from the first base.